This TCR beta chain emerged from a study of blood T cell repertoires in COVID-19. Study-level information: The United States, Italy and Spain provided the acute and convalescent COVID-19 samples. The cDNA or gDNA used as material had been derived from T cells, B-cell-depleted T cells, or PBMCs.

CDR3 length equals 13 residues. Germline assignment: CDR1 MDHEN and CDR2 SYDVKM. The V segment lost 4 bases and the J segment 2 bases; nucleotides outside the gene matches: 2. Authors' analysis steps: The assay estimated nucleated cells by amplifying reference gene primers. TCRdb's table, derived via immunoSEQ multiplex PCR, lists solely in-frame clones and lacks some. Clone size and V and J calls were adopted from that table, with D and trimming inferred from the DNA. The sample lists 100,000 to 150,000 clones; roughly 91% were seen once. Recruited during active infection, patients (from Seattle) were subsequently followed longitudinally.

V and J are TRBV28 and TRBJ2-7; 7 bases line up with TRBD1. This receptor was taken from a man aged 55 to 69 with COVID-19, enrolled during active disease. Sample: peripheral blood. The DNA for the CDR3 is TGTGCCAGCAGTTCGACAGGGCCCTACGAGCAGTACTTC. This encodes CASSSTGPYEQYF.